This TCR beta chain was observed in a study of regulatory T cells in long-lasting Graves disease. Study-wide findings and caveats: Newly diagnosed Graves' patients exceeded persistent ones in TCR diversity.

Arm-PCR of CDR3 regions and iRepertoire HTBI primers were used to build TCR beta libraries. TCRdb processed the multiplex PCR reads anew with MiXCR; each CDR3 protein has one entry. This sample has under 300,000 distinct CDR3 sequences, with 18% found just once. The V end was cut by 3 bases, the J end by 7 bases, with 18 bases between. The CDR3 runs 15 residues. CDR1 and CDR2 from the germline V gene are LNHNV and YYDKDF (reference sequence). This clonotype was detected many times. The antigen remains undetermined. As to time point: newly diagnosed GD, antithyroid drugs for less than 3 months. RNA isolated from PBMCs was used to make the TCR library. These same records also appear under a second study, on T cells in Graves' hyperthyroidism and ophthalmopathy. That paper adds: Disease duration under 2 months; hyperthyroidism patients were aged 18 to 65.

The source was peripheral blood mononuclear cells (PBMCs), collected at new diagnosis, from a patient treated with antithyroid drugs. The origin of this receptor is a woman in her twenties or thirties with Graves disease. V and J are TRBV15 and TRBJ2-5, with D maybe TRBD1 (6 bases). The CDR3 reads CATSSGTPLHGTQYF. In DNA, the CDR3 is TGTGCCACCAGCAGTGGGACACCTCTTCATGGGACCCAGTACTTC.